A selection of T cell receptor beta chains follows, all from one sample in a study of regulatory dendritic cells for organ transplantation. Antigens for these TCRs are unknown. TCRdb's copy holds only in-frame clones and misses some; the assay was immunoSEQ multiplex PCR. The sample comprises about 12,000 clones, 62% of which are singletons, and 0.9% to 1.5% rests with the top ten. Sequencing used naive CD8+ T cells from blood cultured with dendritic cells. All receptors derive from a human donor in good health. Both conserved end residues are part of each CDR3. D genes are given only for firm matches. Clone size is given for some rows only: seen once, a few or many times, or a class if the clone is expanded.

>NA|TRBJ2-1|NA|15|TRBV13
CASSLRGGKDNEQFF
TGTGCCAGCAGCTTAAGGGGGGGGAAAGACAATGAGCAGTTCTTC
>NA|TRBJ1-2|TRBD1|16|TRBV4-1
CASSQVTGAQGDGYTF
TGCGCCAGCAGCCAGGTGACAGGGGCTCAAGGGGATGGCTACACCTTC
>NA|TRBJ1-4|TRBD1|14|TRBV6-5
CASSFTGVGEKLFF
TGTGCCAGCAGCTTTACAGGGGTTGGTGAAAAACTGTTTTTT
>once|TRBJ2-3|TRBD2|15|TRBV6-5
CASSIAGGRTDTQYF
TGTGCCAGCAGTATAGCGGGGGGGCGTACAGATACGCAGTATTTT
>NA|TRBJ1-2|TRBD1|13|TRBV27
CASSGTGWYGYTF
TGTGCCAGCAGTGGGACAGGGTGGTATGGCTACACCTTC
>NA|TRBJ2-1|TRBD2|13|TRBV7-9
CASSPLGGSEQFF
TGTGCCAGCAGCCCCCTCGGGGGGAGCGAGCAGTTCTTC
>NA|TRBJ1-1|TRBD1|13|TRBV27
CASALLGQNLAFF
TGTGCCAGCGCCCTGCTGGGACAGAATTTAGCTTTCTTT
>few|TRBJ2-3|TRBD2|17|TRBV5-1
CASSLVVSGGAPDTQYF
TGCGCCAGCAGCTTGGTTGTTAGCGGGGGGGCCCCAGATACGCAGTATTTT
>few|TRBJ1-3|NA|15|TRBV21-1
CASEGSSVAGNTIYF
TGTGCCAGCGAGGGATCGTCAGTGGCTGGAAACACCATATATTTT
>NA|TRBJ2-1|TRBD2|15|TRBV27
CASSYAGLGYNEQFF
TGTGCCAGCAGTTACGCGGGACTAGGCTACAATGAGCAGTTCTTC
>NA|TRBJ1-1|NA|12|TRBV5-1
CASRAGNTEAFF
TGCGCCAGCAGGGCGGGGAACACTGAAGCTTTCTTT
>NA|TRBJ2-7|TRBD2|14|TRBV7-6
CASSHGEGGYEQYF
TGTGCCAGCAGCCATGGGGAGGGAGGCTACGAGCAGTACTTC
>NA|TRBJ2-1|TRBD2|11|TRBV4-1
CASSQSGLVIF
TGCGCCAGCAGCCAATCGGGACTAGTAATCTTC
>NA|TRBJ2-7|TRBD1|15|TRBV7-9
CASSPRTGYSYEQYF
TGTGCCAGCAGCCCCAGGACAGGCTACTCCTACGAGCAGTACTTC